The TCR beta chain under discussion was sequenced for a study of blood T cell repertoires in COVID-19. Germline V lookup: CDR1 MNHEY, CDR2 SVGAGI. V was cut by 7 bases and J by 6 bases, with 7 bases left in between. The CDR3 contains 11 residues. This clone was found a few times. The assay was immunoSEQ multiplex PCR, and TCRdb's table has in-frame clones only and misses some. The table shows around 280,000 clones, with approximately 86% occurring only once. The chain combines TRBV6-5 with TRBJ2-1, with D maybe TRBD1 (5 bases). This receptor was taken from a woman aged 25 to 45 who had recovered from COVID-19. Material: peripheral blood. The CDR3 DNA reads TGTGCCAGCACCCAGGGCAATGAGCAGTTCTTC. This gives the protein CASTQGNEQFF.